This record looks at one TCR beta chain sequence and its context. Germline CDR1 is MNHEY and CDR2 is SMNVEV (reference sequence). V lost 6 bases, J lost 3 bases, and 4 bases stayed unmatched. The CDR3 has 14 residues. The sample comes from a study of PD-L1 blockade in urothelial cancer. The data were produced by immunoSEQ multiplex PCR, yet TCRdb's version contains in-frame clones alone and is incomplete. The sample records around 100,000 clones, 91% being singletons. The chain is built from TRBV27 and TRBJ2-3; 9 nucleotides align to TRBD1. The receptor was isolated from a woman of 80 years or more with urothelial cancer. Specimen: PBMCs, collected around atezolizumab (anti-PD-L1) treatment. Here the CDR3 reads CASRVTGGTDTQYF. DNA of the CDR3: TGTGCCAGCAGAGTGACAGGGGGAACAGATACGCAGTATTTT.